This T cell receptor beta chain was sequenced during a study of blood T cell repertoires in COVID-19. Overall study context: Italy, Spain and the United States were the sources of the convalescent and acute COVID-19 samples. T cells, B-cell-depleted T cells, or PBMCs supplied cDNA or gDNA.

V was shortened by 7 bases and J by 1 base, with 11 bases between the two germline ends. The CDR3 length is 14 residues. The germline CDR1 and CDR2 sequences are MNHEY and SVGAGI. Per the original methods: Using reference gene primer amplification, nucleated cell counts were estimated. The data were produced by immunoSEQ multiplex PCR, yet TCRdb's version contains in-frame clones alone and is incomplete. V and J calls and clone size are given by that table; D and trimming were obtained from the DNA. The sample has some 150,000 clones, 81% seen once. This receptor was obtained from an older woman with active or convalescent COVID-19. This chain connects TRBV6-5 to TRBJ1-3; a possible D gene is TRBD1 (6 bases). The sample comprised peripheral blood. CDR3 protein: CASTGQLSGNTIYF. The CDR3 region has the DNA TGTGCCAGCACCGGACAGCTTTCTGGAAACACCATATATTTT.